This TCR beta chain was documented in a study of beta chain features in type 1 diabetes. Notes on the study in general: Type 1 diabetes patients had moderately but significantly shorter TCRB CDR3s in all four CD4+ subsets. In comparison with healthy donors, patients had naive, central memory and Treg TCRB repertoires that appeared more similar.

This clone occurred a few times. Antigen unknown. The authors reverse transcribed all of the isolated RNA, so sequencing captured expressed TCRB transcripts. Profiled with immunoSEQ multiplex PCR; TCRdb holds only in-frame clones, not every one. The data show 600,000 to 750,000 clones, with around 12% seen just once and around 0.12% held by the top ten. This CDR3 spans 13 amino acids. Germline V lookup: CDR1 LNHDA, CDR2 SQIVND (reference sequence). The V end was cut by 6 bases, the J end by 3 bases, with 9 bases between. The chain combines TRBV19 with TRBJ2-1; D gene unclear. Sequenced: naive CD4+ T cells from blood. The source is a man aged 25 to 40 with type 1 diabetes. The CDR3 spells CASSSGIYNEQFF. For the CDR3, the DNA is TGTGCCAGTAGCTCTGGCATCTACAATGAGCAGTTCTTC.